The rows below give T cell receptor beta chains drawn from one sample of a study of naive and memory T cell subsets. TCRdb reprocessed the UMI-ligation and nested PCR reads with MiXCR, giving one entry per CDR3 protein. The sample lists several thousand distinct CDR3 sequences, around 5.5% occurring once. The sample was effector memory CD8+ T cells from blood. These receptors were obtained from a human donor in good health. CDR3s leave out the opening cysteine and the closing phenylalanine or tryptophan. Fields, in order: V gene, J gene, CDR3 protein.

v_call: TRBV2
j_call: TRBJ1-5
cdr3_aa: ASKQANQPQH

v_call: TRBV29-1
j_call: TRBJ2-3
cdr3_aa: SVELAVPDTQY

v_call: TRBV27
j_call: TRBJ2-7
cdr3_aa: ASSLVMGSYEQY

v_call: TRBV20-1
j_call: TRBJ2-1
cdr3_aa: SASGSRDYNEQF

v_call: TRBV20-1
j_call: TRBJ2-1
cdr3_aa: SATFRDPRGWEF

v_call: TRBV19
j_call: TRBJ2-2
cdr3_aa: ASSIQDDRNTGELF

v_call: TRBV7-6
j_call: TRBJ2-3
cdr3_aa: ASSILTSGSADTQY

v_call: TRBV19
j_call: TRBJ2-3
cdr3_aa: ASSIVTRDTQY

v_call: TRBV6-1
j_call: TRBJ2-7
cdr3_aa: ASSSGLYSSYEQY

v_call: TRBV12-5
j_call: TRBJ2-1
cdr3_aa: ASGALKTGGSYNEQF

v_call: TRBV2
j_call: TRBJ1-5
cdr3_aa: ASSEILGGDVWQPQH

v_call: TRBV12-3/TRBV12-4
j_call: TRBJ1-2
cdr3_aa: ASSLTARIYGYT

v_call: TRBV7-9
j_call: TRBJ2-7
cdr3_aa: AGGGLANERY

v_call: TRBV6-1
j_call: TRBJ1-3
cdr3_aa: ASSEQEDSRDTIY

v_call: TRBV2
j_call: TRBJ1-5
cdr3_aa: ASSDPGNQPQH

v_call: TRBV28
j_call: TRBJ2-7
cdr3_aa: ASSFGLAGEREQY

v_call: TRBV11-2
j_call: TRBJ2-1
cdr3_aa: ASSLDYGSGEQF

v_call: TRBV15
j_call: TRBJ2-5
cdr3_aa: ATSSSYPTGQETQY

v_call: TRBV30
j_call: TRBJ2-1
cdr3_aa: AWSRAGGLNEQF

v_call: TRBV11-2
j_call: TRBJ1-1
cdr3_aa: ASSFTNTEAF

v_call: TRBV20-1
j_call: TRBJ2-7
cdr3_aa: SAREPSGRAYEQY

v_call: TRBV6-4
j_call: TRBJ2-3
cdr3_aa: ASSGSGSTDTQY

v_call: TRBV30
j_call: TRBJ1-1
cdr3_aa: AWSWGGGLTEAF

v_call: TRBV19
j_call: TRBJ2-7
cdr3_aa: AILDATSYEQY

v_call: TRBV2
j_call: TRBJ2-2
cdr3_aa: ASSDGGRANTGELF

v_call: TRBV6-1
j_call: TRBJ1-6
cdr3_aa: ASSEAGTGFSPLH

v_call: TRBV2
j_call: TRBJ2-2
cdr3_aa: ASRPGGGTGELF

v_call: TRBV6-1
j_call: TRBJ2-1
cdr3_aa: ASSEATWAVVFDEQF

v_call: TRBV20-1
j_call: TRBJ2-1
cdr3_aa: SARHPAGTSNEQF

v_call: TRBV25-1
j_call: TRBJ2-7
cdr3_aa: ASMDQSSYEQY

v_call: TRBV5-6
j_call: TRBJ2-5
cdr3_aa: ASSLARTDKETQY

v_call: TRBV6-4
j_call: TRBJ2-3
cdr3_aa: ASSDSATDTQY

v_call: TRBV7-7
j_call: TRBJ2-1
cdr3_aa: ASSPTDFGGNEQF

v_call: TRBV4-1
j_call: TRBJ2-1
cdr3_aa: ASSLEGAEGYNEQF

v_call: TRBV19
j_call: TRBJ2-7
cdr3_aa: ASSGQGYYEQY

v_call: TRBV27
j_call: TRBJ2-7
cdr3_aa: ASSPSFGSYEQY

v_call: TRBV4-2
j_call: TRBJ2-3
cdr3_aa: ASSQDWETGTQY

v_call: TRBV7-2
j_call: TRBJ2-3
cdr3_aa: ASSIKTTDTQY

v_call: TRBV6-2/TRBV6-3
j_call: TRBJ1-1
cdr3_aa: ASSYGAENTEAF